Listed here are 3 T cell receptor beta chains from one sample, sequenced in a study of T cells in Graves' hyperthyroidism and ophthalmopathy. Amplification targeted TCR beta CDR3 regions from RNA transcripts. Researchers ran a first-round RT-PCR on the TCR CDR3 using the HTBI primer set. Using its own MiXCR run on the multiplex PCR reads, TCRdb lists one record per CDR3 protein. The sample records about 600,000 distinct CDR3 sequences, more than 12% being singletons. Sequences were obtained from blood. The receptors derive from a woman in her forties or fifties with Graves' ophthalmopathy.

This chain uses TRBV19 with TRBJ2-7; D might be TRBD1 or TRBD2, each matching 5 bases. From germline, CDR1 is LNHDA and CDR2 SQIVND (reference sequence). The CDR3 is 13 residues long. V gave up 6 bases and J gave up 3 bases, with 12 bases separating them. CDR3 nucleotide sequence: TGTGCCAGTAGGACCGGGACGAGCTACGAGCAGTACTTC. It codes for CASRTGTSYEQYF.

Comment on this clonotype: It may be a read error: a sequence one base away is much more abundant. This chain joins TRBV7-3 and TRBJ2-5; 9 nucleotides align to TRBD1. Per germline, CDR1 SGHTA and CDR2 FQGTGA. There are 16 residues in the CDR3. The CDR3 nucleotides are TGTGCCGGCAGCTTAATCGCCGGGACAGGGCGGGAGACCCAGTACTTC. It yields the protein CAGSLIAGTGRETQYF. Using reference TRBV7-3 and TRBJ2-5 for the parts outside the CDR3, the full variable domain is GAGVSQTPSNKVTEKGKYVELRCDPISGHTALYWYRQSLGQGPEFLIYFQGTGAADDSGLPNDRFFAVRPEGSVSTLKIQRTERGDSAVYLCAGSLIAGTGRETQYFGPGTRLLVL.

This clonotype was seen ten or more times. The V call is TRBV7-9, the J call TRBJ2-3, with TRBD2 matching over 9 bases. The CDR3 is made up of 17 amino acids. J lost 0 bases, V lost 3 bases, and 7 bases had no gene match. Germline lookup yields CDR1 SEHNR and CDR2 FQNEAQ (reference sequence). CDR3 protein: CASSFGSGGISTDTQYF. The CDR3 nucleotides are TGTGCCAGCAGCTTTGGGAGCGGGGGGATCAGCACAGATACGCAGTATTTT.